Listed below are T cell receptor beta chains from one sample, sequenced in a study of blood T cells in healthy people across ages. TCRdb ran MiXCR on the 5' RACE reads and lists one entry per CDR3 protein. The sample contains about 640,000 distinct CDR3 sequences, roughly 53% of which appear only once. Sequenced: blood. Every receptor here comes from a man in his 60s in good health. The CDR3 runs from the conserved cysteine through the conserved F or W. D genes are given only for firm matches. Where a row states a size, it is once, few, many or the class of an expanded clone; other rows omit it.

D	J	size	V	DNA	CDR3
-	TRBJ2-1	-	TRBV5-5	TGTGCCAGCAGCAGGTCAGGGAATATCGACAATGAGCAGTTCTTC	CASSRSGNIDNEQFF
TRBD1	TRBJ2-4	-	TRBV5-1	TGCGCCAGCAGGGGCGGACAGGCAGAGCAGTACTTC	CASRGGQAEQYF
-	TRBJ2-3	-	TRBV27	TGTGCCAGCAGCGATTTAAGTGATACGCAGTATTTT	CASSDLSDTQYF
TRBD2	TRBJ2-7	-	TRBV7-2	TGTGCCAGCAGCTCCGGGACTACCGAGCAGTACTTC	CASSSGTTEQYF
-	TRBJ1-4	once	TRBV7-8	TGTGCCAGCAGCTTAGCGGCGGGGGGTCTAGCTGAAAAACTGTTTTTT	CASSLAAGGLAEKLFF
TRBD2	TRBJ2-5	-	TRBV3-1	TGTGCCAGCAGCCGTGGGACTAGCGGGGGGATTTGGGAGACCCAGTACTTC	CASSRGTSGGIWETQYF
-	TRBJ2-7	-	TRBV18	TGTGCCAGCTCACCACCGTACAGTGACGAGCAGTACTTC	CASSPPYSDEQYF
-	TRBJ1-1	-	TRBV9	TGTGCCAGCAGCGTATCCCACGACAGACTATACATGAACACTGAAGCTTTCTTT	CASSVSHDRLYMNTEAFF
-	TRBJ1-5	-	TRBV3-1	TGTGCCAGCAGCCAAGGGCAAGGGTTAGGGCCCCAGCATTTT	CASSQGQGLGPQHF
TRBD1	TRBJ2-7	-	TRBV4-2	TGTGCCAGCAGCCGAACAGGGGACAGGGAGTTGGAACGCTCCTACGAGCAGTACTTC	CASSRTGDRELERSYEQYF
-	TRBJ2-5	-	TRBV21-1	TGTGCCATAAGAAATCGGGGTGAGAAGCGGGAGACCCAGTACTTC	CAIRNRGEKRETQYF
-	TRBJ2-7	few	TRBV6-2/TRBV6-3	TGTGCCAGCAGTTACTCGATATTGTACGAGCAGTACTTC	CASSYSILYEQYF
TRBD1	TRBJ1-4	few	TRBV20-1	TGCAGTGCCGGACAGGCAAATGAAAAACTGTTTTTT	CSAGQANEKLFF
TRBD1	TRBJ2-3	-	TRBV5-1	TGCGCCAGCGGGAGCGGGACAGGGGGCGGCACAGATACGCAGTATTTT	CASGSGTGGGTDTQYF
-	TRBJ1-2	-	TRBV28	TGTGCCAGCAGGATGGGAGGCGGCTACACCTTC	CASRMGGGYTF
TRBD2	TRBJ2-5	-	TRBV9	TGTGCCAGCAGTGACGGTCGGACTAGCGGGGAGACCCAGTACTTC	CASSDGRTSGETQYF
-	TRBJ2-6	-	TRBV5-1	TGCGCCAGCAGCTTGCAGACTGGGGCCAACGTCCTGACTTTC	CASSLQTGANVLTF
TRBD2	TRBJ2-1	-	TRBV7-2	TGTGCCAGCAGCCTGCAGCGGGGGGGCATCAATGAGCAGTTCTTC	CASSLQRGGINEQFF
TRBD1	TRBJ1-2	-	TRBV15	TGTGCCACCAGCAGAGGAGGAAACAGGGGTGGCTATGGCTACACCTTC	CATSRGGNRGGYGYTF
TRBD2	TRBJ2-4	-	TRBV6-2/TRBV6-3	TGTGCCAGCAGTTACCCCGCACTAGCGGAAAACATTCAGTACTTC	CASSYPALAENIQYF
-	TRBJ2-4	-	TRBV11-2	TGTGCCAGCAGCTTAGACCCCCAGGGATCCGGAAACATTCAGTACTTC	CASSLDPQGSGNIQYF
TRBD2	TRBJ2-5	-	TRBV11-2	TGTGCCAGCAGCGTCACTCCAATAGCGGGGAGGCAAGAGACCCAGTACTTC	CASSVTPIAGRQETQYF
TRBD2	TRBJ2-5	-	TRBV25-1	TGTGCCAGCAGTGGACTAGCGGGGGTATACAACCAAGAGACCCAGTACTTC	CASSGLAGVYNQETQYF
-	TRBJ2-5	once	TRBV21-1	TGTGCCAGCAGCAAAATTGCAGGGGGGAGGCAAGAGACCCAGTACTTC	CASSKIAGGRQETQYF
TRBD1	TRBJ1-2	-	TRBV2	TGTGCCAGCCGTAGGTGGCAGGGGGCGATCTTTAACTATGGCTACACCTTC	CASRRWQGAIFNYGYTF
-	TRBJ1-1	-	TRBV18	TGTGCAAGCTCACCAAGGAGGGCGTCGACGAACACTGAAGCTTTCTTT	CASSPRRASTNTEAFF
-	TRBJ1-6	-	TRBV20-1	TGCAGTGCCCCCCTTGTCGTGTCACCTAATTCACCCCTCCACTTT	CSAPLVVSPNSPLHF
TRBD2	TRBJ2-1	few	TRBV5-1	TGCGCCAGCACCCTGGGACTAGCGGGGGGGCGTAATGAGCAGTTCTTC	CASTLGLAGGRNEQFF
-	TRBJ2-1	-	TRBV7-9	TGTGCCAGCGAGGGGGTGGACAATGAGCAGTTCTTC	CASEGVDNEQFF
TRBD1	TRBJ2-7	-	TRBV7-2	TGTGCCAGCAGCTTAGCGACAGGGATCGACGGAGAGCAGTACTTC	CASSLATGIDGEQYF
TRBD2	TRBJ2-3	-	TRBV5-1	TGCGCCAGCAGCCCGGGGGGATACGCCTTTGGCACAGATACGCAGTATTTT	CASSPGGYAFGTDTQYF
-	TRBJ2-7	few	TRBV5-1	TGCGCCAGCAGCGCCGGCGATGCCTACGAGCAGTACTTC	CASSAGDAYEQYF
-	TRBJ2-7	-	TRBV20-1	TGCAGTGCTAGCGGGTCGAATGGGGGCAGCTCCTACGAGCAGTACTTC	CSASGSNGGSSYEQYF
-	TRBJ2-1	-	TRBV12-3/TRBV12-4	TGTGCCAGCACCCTCACGAGCTCCTACAATGAGCAGTTCTTC	CASTLTSSYNEQFF
-	TRBJ2-7	few	TRBV5-1	TGCGCCAGCAGCCGAGACGGCGGGGCGGCTTCCTACGAGCAGTACTTC	CASSRDGGAASYEQYF
-	TRBJ1-2	-	TRBV7-9	TGTGCCAGCACCACATTCGCCAGCGGTCATGGCTACACCTTC	CASTTFASGHGYTF
TRBD2	TRBJ2-1	-	TRBV3-1	TGTGCCAGCAGCCAAGCCCTGGTACTAGCGGGGGGTCGTGAGCAGTTCTTC	CASSQALVLAGGREQFF
TRBD2	TRBJ2-3	-	TRBV5-1	TGCGCCAGCAGCCCTAGGACTAGCGGGGGATTAAGCACAGATACGCAGTATTTT	CASSPRTSGGLSTDTQYF
-	TRBJ1-5	few	TRBV6-1	TGTGCCAGCAGAGGAGGGCAGGTGGCCAGCTATAGCAATCAGCCCCAGCATTTT	CASRGGQVASYSNQPQHF
TRBD2	TRBJ2-1	few	TRBV6-5	TGTGCCAGCAGAGGCCTGACTAGCGGGGGGGCGAATGAGCAGTTCTTC	CASRGLTSGGANEQFF
TRBD1	TRBJ2-7	-	TRBV12-3/TRBV12-4	TGTGCCAGCAGTTTTCAGACAGGGACCGACGAGCAGTACTTC	CASSFQTGTDEQYF
-	TRBJ2-1	-	TRBV15	TGTGCCACCAGCAGAGATCACTCCTCCTACAACAATGAGCAGTTCTTC	CATSRDHSSYNNEQFF
-	TRBJ2-5	few	TRBV15	TGTGCCACCAGCAGAGATCGAGGGTTACAAGAGACCCAGTACTTC	CATSRDRGLQETQYF
TRBD1	TRBJ1-1	-	TRBV5-1	TGCGCCAGCAGCACGACAGGGGGAAATATGGACACTGAAGCTTTCTTT	CASSTTGGNMDTEAFF
TRBD2	TRBJ2-7	-	TRBV12-3/TRBV12-4	TGTGCCAGCAGTTTAGGGCGGGGGGGGGAAAGCTCCTACAATGAGCAGTACTTC	CASSLGRGGESSYNEQYF
TRBD2	TRBJ2-3	-	TRBV10-3	TGTGCCATCAGGCCGGGACTAGCTACAGATACGCAGTATTTT	CAIRPGLATDTQYF
TRBD2	TRBJ2-1	few	TRBV29-1	TGCAGCGTGGTACTAGCGGGGGCGATCAATGAGCAGTTCTTC	CSVVLAGAINEQFF
TRBD1	TRBJ1-2	-	TRBV6-1	TGTGCCAGCAGGCATACCGGGACAGGGGTCATTTATGGCTACACCTTC	CASRHTGTGVIYGYTF
-	TRBJ2-5	-	TRBV11-2	TGTGCCAGCAGCTCGGACCAACCAAGGGCCCAGTACTTC	CASSSDQPRAQYF
-	TRBJ2-3	-	TRBV5-6	TGTGCCAGCAGCTCGACAGAACTCACAGATACGCAGTATTTT	CASSSTELTDTQYF
-	TRBJ2-1	-	TRBV5-1	TGCGCCAGCAGCTTGTCTACGGCGGGGCTCCGCTCCTACAATGAGCAGTTCTTC	CASSLSTAGLRSYNEQFF
-	TRBJ1-6	-	TRBV3-1	TGTGCCAGCAGCTTTTTAAGGGATGGTAATTCACCCCTCCACTTT	CASSFLRDGNSPLHF
-	TRBJ2-4	few	TRBV20-1	TGCAGTGCTTTATCTCCGACTAGAACGAACATTCAGTACTTC	CSALSPTRTNIQYF
TRBD1	TRBJ2-1	-	TRBV20-1	TGCAGTGCTAGAGATAGAAGACAGGGGGTTTTGGATGAGCAGTTCTTC	CSARDRRQGVLDEQFF
-	TRBJ2-5	-	TRBV12-3/TRBV12-4	TGTGCCAGCAGCGACACCCAAGAGACCCAGTACTTC	CASSDTQETQYF
-	TRBJ2-5	-	TRBV10-3	TGTGCCATCAGTGAGGAGGGACCGCAAGAGACCCAGTACTTC	CAISEEGPQETQYF
-	TRBJ2-6	once	TRBV6-5	-	CASSTSGRGVSGANVLTF
-	TRBJ2-3	few	TRBV6-5	TGTGCCAGCTCTGGGGCCGATACGCAGTATTTT	CASSGADTQYF
TRBD1	TRBJ2-1	-	TRBV29-1	TGCAGCGGTGGGGGACAGAGCTCCTACAATGAGCAGTTCTTC	CSGGGQSSYNEQFF
-	TRBJ2-1	few	TRBV20-1	TGCAGTGCACCAGAGACAAGCCAGCAGTTCTTC	CSAPETSQQFF